The clone carrying this TCR beta chain occurred once. As yet, its antigen is unknown. The data were produced by immunoSEQ multiplex PCR, yet TCRdb's version contains in-frame clones alone and is incomplete. The sample shows roughly 3,900 clones, around three fifths of them seen only once. The length of the CDR3 is 13 residues. V lost 6 bases to trimming and J lost 3 bases; unmatched junction nucleotides: 4. This sample stems from a study of tissue T cells after allogeneic stem cell transplantation. Study as a whole: Samples with visible lymphocytes on H&E were prioritized for sequencing. Study outcomes and limitations: Across patients, clones rarely overlapped, yet motif clusters were shared tissue-specifically. Some tissue clones might be persisting host cells; their alloreactivity or antigen specificity was not determined.

This receptor was taken from a male donor older than 55 with lung cancer. The V gene is TRBV12-3 or TRBV12-4, the J gene TRBJ1-2; 7 nucleotides match TRBD1. Here the sequenced sample was tissue from the ileum, taken at autopsy. CDR3 DNA: TGTGCCAGCAGCCGACAGGGAGACTATGGCTACACCTTC. As protein: CASSRQGDYGYTF.